Below, 19 T cell receptor beta chains from the same sample are listed, as sequenced in a study of blood T cells in healthy people across ages. The second PCR ran about 6 to 11 cycles with a sample-barcoded 5' primer and J-beta primers. Using its own MiXCR run on the 5' RACE reads, TCRdb lists one record per CDR3 protein. Among 600,000 to 1,000,000 distinct CDR3 sequences listed, about 62% were seen once. The sequencing input was blood. These receptors were obtained from a man aged 25 to 40 in good health.

This rearrangement joins TRBV20-1 to TRBJ1-1; TRBD1 might be the D (6 bases). Trimming pared 3 bases from V and 4 bases from J, leaving 18 bases between. CDR1 is DFQATT and CDR2 is SNEGSKA in the germline V gene (reference sequence). CDR3 length: 15 residues. CDR3 loop: CSASSGGAWGTEAFF. The CDR3 DNA is TGCAGTGCTAGTTCGGGGGGGGCATGGGGCACTGAAGCTTTCTTT.

This clonotype was seen only a few times. This chain connects TRBV29-1 to TRBJ2-2; D is unresolved. CDR1 and CDR2 (germline): SQVTM, ANQGSEA. The CDR3 is 11 residues long. The V and J ends lost 5 bases and 0 bases respectively, with 1 base between them. The DNA for the CDR3 is TGCAGCGTTTCGAACACCGGGGAGCTGTTTTTT. It encodes CSVSNTGELFF.

The chain uses TRBV5-1 and TRBJ2-1, with D possibly being TRBD2 (6 bases). The germline V gene encodes CDR1 SGHRS and CDR2 YFSETQ. V was clipped by 1 base and J by 7 bases, with 21 bases between them. The CDR3 covers 17 residues. CDR3 sequence (DNA): TGCGCCAGCAGCTTGACCCCAGGGCGGGGCCGTGATAATGAGCAGTTCTTC. Translated: CASSLTPGRGRDNEQFF.

The chain combines TRBV30 with TRBJ2-7; the D gene is possibly TRBD1 (6 bases). The end of the DNA is better explained by TRBJ2-5, so the J call may be wrong. Germline V gene lookup returns CDR1 GTSNPN and CDR2 SVGIG (reference sequence). There are 14 residues in the CDR3. In DNA form, the CDR3 reads TGTGCCTGGAGTGGAGGGGGAGTACGAGAGACCCAGTACTTC. Its protein product is CAWSGGGVRETQYF.

This clonotype was recorded only once. The V and J genes are TRBV4-1 and TRBJ2-4, with TRBD1 identical over 7 bases. The trim removed 3 bases at V and 1 base at J, leaving 9 bases unmatched. The CDR3 sequence is 17 residues long. Germline V gene lookup returns CDR1 MGHRA and CDR2 YSYEKL. The CDR3 coding sequence is TGCGCCAGCAGCCAGATCCAGGGGACAGTTGCCAAAAACATTCAGTACTTC. Translation: CASSQIQGTVAKNIQYF.

V and J are TRBV2 and TRBJ2-5; D is undetermined. Germline CDR1 SNHLY, CDR2 FYNNEI. V gave up 3 bases and J gave up 11 bases, with 22 bases separating them. This CDR3 spans 15 amino acids. CDR3 in DNA: TGTGCCAGCAGTGATTTGGGGAATCCAACGAATGAGCAGTACTTC. Its translation: CASSDLGNPTNEQYF. Using reference TRBV2 and TRBJ2-5 for the parts outside the CDR3, the full variable domain is EPEVTQTPSHQVTQMGQEVILRCVPISNHLYFYWYRQILGQKVEFLVSFYNNEISEKSEIFDDQFSVERPDGSNFTLKIRSTKLEDSAMYFCASSDLGNPTNEQYFGPGTRLLVL.

The chain combines TRBV6-6 with TRBJ2-6; tentatively, D is TRBD1 (5 bases). V lost 5 bases and J lost 2, with 13 bases in between. Germline V CDR1 and CDR2: MNHNY, SVGAGI (reference sequence). CDR3 size: 16 residues. CDR3 coding DNA: TGTGCCAGCAGTCCACAGGTGAATCCTGGGGCCAACGTCCTGACTTTC. The encoded protein is CASSPQVNPGANVLTF.

This clonotype was picked up a small number of times. The chain recombines TRBV27 with TRBJ2-1; D is ambiguous. CDR3 size: 13 residues. CDR1 is MNHEY and CDR2 is SMNVEV in the germline V gene (reference sequence). V was cut by 6 bases and J by 8 bases, with 14 bases left in between. CDR3 in amino acids: CASRPTLFDEQFF. The CDR3 bases are TGTGCCAGCAGACCTACCTTGTTCGATGAGCAGTTCTTC.

The table lists this clonotype with a few counts. The chain carries TRBV27 and TRBJ1-4, with D possibly matching TRBD1 (5 bases). V dropped 4 bases and J dropped 1 base, with 7 bases sitting between them. The CDR3 loop spans 14 amino acids. Germline V CDR1 and CDR2: MNHEY, SMNVEV (reference sequence). The chain's CDR3 is CASSYTGTNEKLFF. The CDR3 DNA reads TGTGCCAGCAGTTACACAGGAACTAATGAAAAACTGTTTTTT.

The rearrangement joins TRBV6-5 to TRBJ1-1; TRBD1 is a possible D gene (6 bases). Germline values: CDR1 MNHEY, CDR2 SVGAGI. V dropped 1 base and J dropped 7 bases, with 13 bases sitting between them. This CDR3 region has 14 residues. The CDR3 region is CASSYFAGAGEAFF. The CDR3 DNA sequence: TGTGCCAGCAGTTACTTCGCAGGGGCTGGTGAAGCTTTCTTT.

This clonotype has more than one count but fewer than ten. V gene TRBV29-1 combines with J gene TRBJ2-7; D is undetermined. The ends were cut back, 6 bases at V and 2 bases at J, with 17 bases in the middle. Per germline, CDR1 SQVTM and CDR2 ANQGSEA. The CDR3 sequence is 14 residues long. The CDR3 reads CSVVTPTPTYEQYF. The DNA of the CDR3 is TGCAGCGTCGTGACACCAACCCCAACCTACGAGCAGTACTTC.

This clonotype was counted a few times. The chain recombines TRBV4-2 with TRBJ1-2, with D possibly matching TRBD1 (5 bases). Germline-derived CDR1 and CDR2 are LGHNA and YNFKEQ. V was cut by 2 bases and J by 2 bases, with 15 bases left in between. The CDR3 totals 16 residues. CDR3 region: CASSQRDGELNYGYTF. The DNA of the CDR3 is TGTGCCAGCAGCCAAAGGGACGGAGAGCTAAACTATGGCTACACCTTC.

The chain has TRBV10-3 and TRBJ2-1; 9 bases agree with TRBD2. This CDR3 comprises 15 residues. From germline, CDR1 is ENHRY and CDR2 SYGVKD. V dropped 6 bases and J dropped 3; count of bases not matched to a gene: 6. The CDR3 DNA sequence: TGTGCCATCAGCCCGAGCGGGGGGTTCTACAATGAGCAGTTCTTC. It codes for CAISPSGGFYNEQFF.

This clonotype was observed a single time. This chain joins TRBV9 and TRBJ2-3; D not resolved. V lost 0 bases, J lost 4 bases, and 3 bases lay in between. Germline V gives CDR1 SGDLS, CDR2 YYNGEE. CDR3 length: 12 amino acids. The CDR3 loop reads CASSVVPDTQYF. The CDR3 nucleotides read TGTGCCAGCAGCGTAGTGCCAGATACGCAGTATTTT. Looking up the rest from reference TRBV9 and TRBJ2-3 gives the full variable domain: DSGVTQTPKHLITATGQRVTLRCSPRSGDLSVYWYQQSLDQGLQFLIQYYNGEERAKGNILERFSAQQFPDLHSELNLSSLELGDSALYFCASSVVPDTQYFGPGTRLTVL.

The genes are TRBV4-2 and TRBJ2-4; 7 bases agree with TRBD2. The CDR3 length is 17 residues. V gave up 0 bases and J gave up 1 base; unmatched junction bases: 6. CDR1 is LGHNA and CDR2 is YNFKEQ in the germline V gene. CDR3 DNA: TGTGCCAGCAGCCAAGATCCGCCCGGGGGGGCCAAAAACATTCAGTACTTC. Residues: CASSQDPPGGAKNIQYF.

The chain employs TRBV12-3 or TRBV12-4 and TRBJ2-1; maybe TRBD1 (5 bases). The CDR3 extends over 15 amino acids. The V gene lost 0 bases and the J gene lost 2 bases, with 8 bases spanning the gap. As DNA, the CDR3 is TGTGCCAGCAGTTTAGCAGGGGTTCCCTACAATGAGCAGTTCTTC. As protein: CASSLAGVPYNEQFF.

This clonotype was detected only a few times. The chain recombines TRBV7-2 with TRBJ2-7; D ambiguous. Between the trimmed V and J ends, which lost 5 bases and 3 bases, there was a span of 11 bases. The CDR3 is 13 residues long. Germline lookup yields CDR1 SGHTA and CDR2 FQGNSA. CDR3 nucleotide sequence: TGTGCCAGCAGCACAGTCCGGAACTACGAGCAGTACTTC. Amino acid sequence: CASSTVRNYEQYF.

This clonotype was counted only a few times. The genes are TRBV7-9 and TRBJ1-6; no clear D gene. V was shortened by 4 bases and J by 6 bases, with 10 bases between the two germline ends. The CDR3 length is 14 residues. The germline gives CDR1 SEHNR, CDR2 FQNEAQ (reference sequence). CDR3 sequence (DNA): TGTGCCAGCAGCTCGGGTGTTTTTAATTCACCCCTCCACTTT. Translated: CASSSGVFNSPLHF. Based on the CDR3 plus reference TRBV7-9 and TRBJ1-6, the full variable domain is DTGVSQNPRHKITKRGQNVTFRCDPISEHNRLYWYRQTLGQGPEFLTYFQNEAQLEKSRLLSDRFSAERPKGSFSTLEIQRTEQGDSAMYLCASSSGVFNSPLHFGNGTRLTVT.

The chain couples TRBV29-1 to TRBJ2-7; perhaps TRBD2 as D (5 bases). Germline-derived CDR1 and CDR2 are SQVTM and ANQGSEA. The CDR3 runs to 13 residues. V lost 4 bases to trimming and J lost 0 bases, with 10 bases between them. The CDR3 DNA is TGCAGCGTTGGAGGGCTAAACTCCTACGAGCAGTACTTC. Translated: CSVGGLNSYEQYF.